Shown below are 27 T cell receptor beta chains from a single sample sequenced in a study of T cell responses to AZD1222 COVID-19 vaccine (dated by TCRdb to 2020 to 2022). Read against the paper, the sample's time point label means: about 28 days (+/-7) after the second vaccine dose. Libraries were made using the immunoSEQ multiplex PCR assay. TCRdb carries this immuneACCESS record with in-frame sequences only. Its versions omit some clonotypes, under half of them owing to an unresolved V gene in the studies checked, with the rest unexplained. The sample records approximately 74,000 clones, 70% to 90% of which are singletons. The ten largest clones represent roughly 1.2% of the sample. This sample comprised peripheral blood, obtained 28 days after the second AZD1222 dose. These receptors all come from an adult who received the AZD1222 COVID-19 vaccine.

The gene calls are TRBV2 and TRBJ1-3; D uncertain. Germline CDR1 reads SNHLY; CDR2 reads FYNNEI. CDR3 length: 16 residues. Between the trimmed V and J ends, which lost 0 bases and 0 bases, there was a span of 9 bases. The CDR3 region is CASSEAPDYSGNTIYF. CDR3 bases: TGTGCCAGCAGTGAAGCACCGGATTACTCTGGAAACACCATATATTTT.

The rearrangement links TRBV19 to TRBJ1-1; TRBD1 aligns across 8 bases. CDR1 and CDR2 from the germline V gene are LNHDA and SQIVND (reference sequence). The CDR3 is 16 amino acids. V shed 5 bases, J shed 0 bases, and the junction held 8 bases outside the gene matches. CDR3 in DNA: TGTGCCAGTAGTGGTCCCGGGACAGGATTGAACACTGAAGCTTTCTTT. Translated: CASSGPGTGLNTEAFF. Full variable domain (missing parts from reference TRBV19 and TRBJ1-1): DGGITQSPKYLFRKEGQNVTLSCEQNLNHDAMYWYRQDPGQGLRLIYYSQIVNDFQKGDIAEGYSVSREKKESFPLTVTSAQKNPTAFYLCASSGPGTGLNTEAFFGQGTRLTVV.

The V and J genes are TRBV18 and TRBJ2-5, with a tentative D call TRBD1 (6 bases). This CDR3 spans 14 amino acids. Germline CDR1 is KGHSH and CDR2 is LQKENI. Trimming took off 5 bases at V and 2 bases at J, with 12 bases between the two ends. CDR3 residues: CASSSSTGQETQYF. The CDR3, as DNA: TGTGCCAGCTCATCCTCCACAGGGCAAGAGACCCAGTACTTC.

The J gene is TRBJ1-5, the V gene TRBV7-9, with 7 nucleotides matching TRBD1. Germline lookup yields CDR1 SEHNR and CDR2 FQNEAQ (reference sequence). J gave up 4 bases and V 2 bases, and 5 bases lay outside the gene matches. This CDR3 spans 15 amino acids. The CDR3 protein is CASSLSDRANQPQHF. As DNA, the CDR3 is TGTGCCAGCAGCTTAAGTGACAGGGCGAATCAGCCCCAGCATTTT.

The chain recombines TRBV30 with TRBJ2-5; tentative D call: TRBD1 (6 bases). CDR3 length equals 13 residues. Between the trimmed V and J ends, which lost 3 bases and 4 bases, there was a span of 12 bases. The germline V gene encodes CDR1 GTSNPN and CDR2 SVGIG (reference sequence). The CDR3 loop reads CAWRQPGVETQYF. Here the CDR3 DNA reads TGTGCCTGGAGGCAGCCAGGGGTAGAGACCCAGTACTTC.

The J gene is TRBJ2-1, the V gene TRBV14, with 12 bases fitting TRBD1. The junction had 5 bases not matched to a gene; V was cut back by 2 bases and J by 3 bases. CDR3 length equals 17 residues. Germline V gene sequence: CDR1 SGHDN, CDR2 FVKESK. The CDR3 region is CASSQQGTGGFYNEQFF. Here the CDR3 DNA reads TGTGCCAGCAGCCAACAGGGGACAGGGGGCTTCTACAATGAGCAGTTCTTC.

V gene TRBV29-1 combines with J gene TRBJ1-1, with D hard to call. The CDR3 spans 13 residues. Trimming stripped 5 bases from V and 2 bases from J, with 12 bases between. Germline lookup yields CDR1 SQVTM and CDR2 ANQGSEA. This chain's CDR3 is CSVRMWGNTEAFF. CDR3 sequence (DNA): TGCAGCGTTCGGATGTGGGGAAACACTGAAGCTTTCTTT.

The chain carries TRBV19 and TRBJ2-2; D unresolved. Germline values: CDR1 LNHDA, CDR2 SQIVND (reference sequence). This CDR3 spans 16 amino acids. V was trimmed by 7 bases and J by 4 bases, leaving 19 bases between them. CDR3 in amino acids: CASTPRFSFPTGELFF. DNA for the CDR3: TGTGCCAGTACCCCCCGGTTTTCTTTTCCCACCGGGGAGCTGTTTTTT.

The rearrangement links TRBV3-1 (or the pseudogene TRBV3-2) to TRBJ2-7, with TRBD1 as a possible D gene (6 bases). V lost 0 bases, J lost 0 bases, and 15 bases lay in between. This CDR3 spans 17 amino acids. Per the germline V gene, CDR1 is LGHDT and CDR2 is YNNKEL (reference sequence). The CDR3 region has the DNA TGTGCCAGCAGCCAAGAGGCCGGACAGAGCCTCTCCTACGAGCAGTACTTC. Its protein product is CASSQEAGQSLSYEQYF.

V usage is TRBV28 and J usage is TRBJ2-3, with 7 bases identical to TRBD1. The CDR3 contains 12 residues. From germline, CDR1 is MDHEN and CDR2 SYDVKM. The V segment lost 2 bases and the J segment 14 bases; nucleotides outside the gene matches: 7. In nucleotides, the CDR3 is TGTGCCAGCAGTTTAAAGGGGACAGCGTCGTATTTT. Translating gives CASSLKGTASYF. Full variable domain (outside the CDR3, taken from reference TRBV28 and TRBJ2-3): DVKVTQSSRYLVKRTGEKVFLECVQDMDHENMFWYRQDPGLGLRLIYFSYDVKMKEKGDIPEGYSVSREKKERFSLILESASTNQTSMYLCASSLKGTASYFGPGTRLTVL.

Here the CDR3 DNA reads TGTGCCAGCAGTTACTCGGGGGTCTATGGCTACACCTTC. It encodes CASSYSGVYGYTF. The gene calls are TRBV6-5 and TRBJ1-2, with a possible D match to TRBD1 (5 bases). The CDR3 loop spans 13 amino acids. V lost 0 bases to trimming and J lost 4 bases, with 6 bases between them. CDR1 and CDR2 (germline): MNHEY, SVGAGI.

V is TRBV19 and J is TRBJ2-7; 9 bases are shared with TRBD1. Germline V gene lookup returns CDR1 LNHDA and CDR2 SQIVND (reference sequence). This CDR3 has 16 amino acids. Losses at the gene ends were 3 bases for V and 3 bases for J; bases not matched to a gene: 9. CDR3 protein: CASSILPGQGDYEQYF. The CDR3 DNA sequence: TGTGCCAGTAGTATTCTTCCGGGACAGGGTGACTACGAGCAGTACTTC.

V usage is TRBV5-1 and J usage is TRBJ2-1; D call uncertain. V lost 4 bases and J 7 bases, leaving 12 bases between the germline ends. The germline gives CDR1 SGHRS, CDR2 YFSETQ. The CDR3 spans 13 residues. The chain's CDR3 is CASSLLSGNEQFF. CDR3 bases: TGCGCCAGCAGCCTCCTGTCCGGGAATGAGCAGTTCTTC. The full variable domain, completed using reference TRBV5-1 and TRBJ2-1, is KAGVTQTPRYLIKTRGQQVTLSCSPISGHRSVSWYQQTPGQGLQFLFEYFSETQRNKGNFPGRFSGRQFSNSRSEMNVSTLELGDSALYLCASSLLSGNEQFFGPGTRLTVL.

This clone was recorded once. The chain is built from TRBV6-2 or TRBV6-3 and TRBJ2-7; a possible D gene is TRBD2 (6 bases). The V gene's germline CDR1 is MNHEY and CDR2 SVGEGT. V was clipped by 2 bases and J by 0 bases, with 8 bases between them. This CDR3 region has 14 residues. CDR3 nucleotides: TGTGCCAGCAGTTACCGGACTACCTCCTACGAGCAGTACTTC. Protein: CASSYRTTSYEQYF.

This chain links TRBV7-2 with TRBJ1-2, with no clear D. This CDR3 is built from 15 residues. From germline, CDR1 is SGHTA and CDR2 FQGNSA. V was shortened by 3 bases and J by 0 bases, with 11 bases between the two germline ends. In nucleotides, the CDR3 is TGTGCCAGCAGCTTTAACAGAGTTTCTAACTATGGCTACACCTTC. As protein: CASSFNRVSNYGYTF.

This clone occurred a few times. V and J are TRBV5-6 and TRBJ2-1; 7 bases agree with TRBD2. After removal of 4 bases from V and 3 bases from J, the junction contained 7 bases not matched to a gene. Germline lookup yields CDR1 SGHDT and CDR2 YYEEEE. The CDR3 covers 15 residues. CDR3 nucleotide sequence: TGTGCCAGCAGCCACGGGGACTACCTCTACAATGAGCAGTTCTTC. This codes for CASSHGDYLYNEQFF.

The chain couples TRBV28 to TRBJ1-2; unclear D gene. Trimming removed 3 bases at V and 5 bases at J, with 7 bases between. CDR1 and CDR2 from the germline V gene are MDHEN and SYDVKM. The CDR3 runs 12 residues. CDR3 in amino acids: CASSFDGYGYTF. DNA of the CDR3: TGTGCCAGCAGTTTTGACGGATATGGCTACACCTTC.

This clone occurred a few times. The chain employs TRBV4-3 and TRBJ1-2; no clear D gene. V was pared by 0 bases and J by 0 bases, with 17 bases between. Germline V gene sequence: CDR1 LGHNA, CDR2 YSLEER. The length of the CDR3 is 18 residues. The CDR3 coding sequence is TGCGCCAGCAGCCAAGAACCTCCCGGAGGGCCGTCTAACTATGGCTACACCTTC. Encoded protein: CASSQEPPGGPSNYGYTF.

CDR3 bases: TGCGCCAGCAGCGGAACATTATCTGGGGCCAACGTCCTGACTTTC. It translates to CASSGTLSGANVLTF. The chain carries TRBV5-1 and TRBJ2-6; no clear D gene. The CDR3 spans 15 residues. Trimming removed 4 bases from V and 1 base from J, with 9 bases in between. CDR1 and CDR2 (germline): SGHRS, YFSETQ.

The rearrangement links TRBV19 to TRBJ2-7, with TRBD1 matching over 8 bases. CDR1 and CDR2 (germline): LNHDA, SQIVND (reference sequence). J gave up 2 bases and V 5 bases, and 2 bases lay outside the gene matches. This CDR3 spans 13 amino acids. The CDR3: CASSAGGPYEQYF. The CDR3, as DNA: TGTGCCAGTAGTGCAGGGGGCCCCTACGAGCAGTACTTC.

The J gene is TRBJ1-5, the V gene TRBV19, with D unresolved. Germline V lookup: CDR1 LNHDA, CDR2 SQIVND (reference sequence). V lost 3 bases and J 4 bases, leaving 4 bases between the germline ends. The CDR3 totals 12 residues. CDR3 bases: TGTGCCAGTAGTATGCTGAATCAGCCCCAGCATTTT. This translates into CASSMLNQPQHF.

This clone was recorded only once. This rearrangement joins TRBV7-9 to TRBJ2-1; 7 nucleotides align to TRBD1. There are 17 residues in the CDR3. Trimming took 5 bases from V and 1 from J; bases not matched to a gene: 11. Germline CDR1 SEHNR, CDR2 FQNEAQ (reference sequence). The CDR3 bases are TGTGCCAGCAGCCTTGAGACAGGGATAGGGTCCTACAATGAGCAGTTCTTC. Amino acid sequence: CASSLETGIGSYNEQFF.

The chain employs TRBV4-3 and TRBJ1-6; D is unresolved. The germline gives CDR1 LGHNA, CDR2 YSLEER. V shed 1 base and J shed 7 bases, with 5 bases lying between them. There are 13 residues in the CDR3. CDR3 coding DNA: TGCGCCAGCAGCCAAGGGGTAAATTCACCCCTCCACTTT. Its translation is CASSQGVNSPLHF.

This chain links TRBV7-6 with TRBJ1-2; TRBD1 matches at 8 bases. This CDR3 has 14 amino acids. CDR1 is SGHVS, CDR2 FNYEAQ, per germline. Trimming took 1 base from V and 8 from J; bases not matched to a gene: 6. The CDR3 DNA follows: TGTGCCAGCAGCTTAGGGTCAGGGGGCGAAGGCTACACCTTC. Its translation: CASSLGSGGEGYTF. The whole variable domain, remainder taken from reference TRBV7-6 and TRBJ1-2, is GAGVSQSPRYKVTKRGQDVALRCDPISGHVSLYWYRQALGQGPEFLTYFNYEAQQDKSGLPNDRFSAERPEGSISTLTIQRTEQRDSAMYRCASSLGSGGEGYTFGSGTRLTVV.

The genes are TRBV29-1 and TRBJ2-5; D is perhaps TRBD1 (5 bases). This CDR3 has 12 residues. CDR1 and CDR2 (germline): SQVTM, ANQGSEA. Trimming stripped 7 bases from V and 2 bases from J, with 11 bases between. The DNA for the CDR3 is TGCAGCGGGGGCGGACAACAAGAGACCCAGTACTTC. This translates into CSGGGQQETQYF. The full variable domain, completed using reference TRBV29-1 and TRBJ2-5, is SAVISQKPSRDICQRGTSLTIQCQVDSQVTMMFWYRQQPGQSLTLIATANQGSEATYESGFVIDKFPISRPNLTFSTLTVSNMSPEDSSIYLCSGGGQQETQYFGPGTRLLVL.

The table lists this clone with a count of one. The chain couples TRBV6-5 to TRBJ1-5; D gene ambiguous. Trimming pared 6 bases from V and 6 bases from J, leaving 12 bases between. The germline V gene encodes CDR1 MNHEY and CDR2 SVGAGI. The CDR3 consists of 13 residues. The CDR3 DNA is TGTGCCAGCAGCCACTTAAAAGGTCAGCCCCAGCATTTT. Protein: CASSHLKGQPQHF.

The CDR3 nucleotides read TGTGCCAGCAGTTACAGGGTTTTTAATTCACCCCTCCACTTT. It encodes CASSYRVFNSPLHF. This rearrangement joins TRBV2 to TRBJ1-6, with D perhaps TRBD1 (6 bases). The V gene lost 5 bases and the J gene lost 6 bases, with 11 bases spanning the gap. The CDR3 length is 14 residues. Germline V CDR1 and CDR2: SNHLY, FYNNEI.